This record looks at one T cell receptor (beta chain) sequence and its context. The sample is drawn from a study of blood T cell repertoires in COVID-19. Overall study: T cells, B-cell-depleted T cells, or PBMCs supplied cDNA or gDNA.

Profiled with immunoSEQ multiplex PCR; TCRdb holds only in-frame clones, not every one. The sample has 130,000 or so clones, about four fifths seen once; the top ten hold around 1.4%. The sequence came from a human donor in a cohort sampled during active COVID-19. The sequenced sample consisted of peripheral blood.

This chain's CDR3 is CASSITRQGASNQPQHF. CDR3 sequence (DNA): TGTGCCAGTAGTATAACAAGACAGGGGGCTAGCAATCAGCCCCAGCATTTT. The chain combines TRBV19 with TRBJ1-5, with 10 bases identical to TRBD1. Trimming removed 2 bases from V and 0 bases from J; junction bases left unmatched: 4. This CDR3 region has 17 residues. CDR1 and CDR2 from the germline V gene are LNHDA and SQIVND (reference sequence).